What follows describes a single T cell receptor (beta chain). Its antigen is undetermined. The time point was: baseline, week 1 (first vaccination visit). Treatment described: pre-vaccination baseline after standard-of-care therapy. Trimming shortened V by 2 bases and J by 6 bases, and 14 bases separated the two germline ends. CDR1 KGHSH and CDR2 LQKENI come from the germline V gene. There are 14 residues in the CDR3. Repertoires were generated with immunoSEQ multiplex PCR, while TCRdb's copy carries only in-frame clones and drops some. The sample shows tens of thousands of clones, 70% to 80% of them seen only once. These data come from a study of a mutant IDH1 vaccine in newly diagnosed glioma. Study findings and constraints: Among top peripheral T cell clonotypes, changes seemed unrelated to pseudoprogression. Induction of immune responses by the vaccine occurred in about 95% of patients.

The chain couples TRBV18 to TRBJ2-7; possibly TRBD1 for D (6 bases). This TCR came from a woman in her forties with glioma. This specimen was PBMCs, taken from a glioma patient treated with radiotherapy, temozolomide or both. CDR3 protein: CASSPGGQPGEQYF. CDR3 nucleotide sequence: TGTGCCAGCTCACCAGGCGGACAGCCAGGCGAGCAGTACTTC.